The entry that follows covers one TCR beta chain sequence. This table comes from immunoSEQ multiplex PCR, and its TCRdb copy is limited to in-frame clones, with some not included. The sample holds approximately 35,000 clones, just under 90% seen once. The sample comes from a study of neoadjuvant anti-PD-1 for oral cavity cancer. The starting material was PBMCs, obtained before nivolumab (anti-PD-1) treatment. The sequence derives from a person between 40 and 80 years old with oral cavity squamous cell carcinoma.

The CDR3 DNA reads as TGTGCCAGCAGTGCTACTAGCGGCCTTTACAATGAGCAGTTCTTC. Its protein product is CASSATSGLYNEQFF. The rearrangement uses TRBV6-5 and TRBJ2-1; the match to TRBD2 covers 8 bases. CDR3 length: 15 residues. The V gene's germline CDR1 is MNHEY and CDR2 SVGAGI. Unmatched junction bases numbered 7, after V lost 5 bases and J lost 4 bases.